Detailed here is one T cell receptor beta chain. Method: immunoSEQ multiplex PCR; TCRdb's copy keeps in-frame clones and lacks some. Of under 600,000 clones in the sample, about 96% are singletons; the top ten hold 0.05% to 0.07%. These data originate in a study of shared clonotypes between healthy human individuals. Trimming took 4 bases from V and 0 from J; bases not matched to a gene: 3. The CDR3 loop spans 14 amino acids. Germline loops: CDR1 GTSNPN, CDR2 SVGIG (reference sequence). Input material: naive CD4+ T cells sorted from blood. The subset was: CD45RA+ positively selected. This chain joins TRBV30 and TRBJ1-2, with 9 nucleotides matching TRBD1. The TCR was taken from a woman between 25 and 40 years old in good health. The CDR3 sequence is CAWTRDRANYGYTF. The CDR3, as DNA: TGTGCCTGGACTAGGGACAGGGCTAACTATGGCTACACCTTC. The complete variable domain, with remaining parts taken from reference TRBV30 and TRBJ1-2, reads SQTIHQWPATLVQPVGSPLSLECTVEGTSNPNLYWYRQAAGRGLQLLFYSVGIGQISSEVPQNLSASRPQDRQFILSSKKLLLSDSGFYLCAWTRDRANYGYTFGSGTRLTVV.